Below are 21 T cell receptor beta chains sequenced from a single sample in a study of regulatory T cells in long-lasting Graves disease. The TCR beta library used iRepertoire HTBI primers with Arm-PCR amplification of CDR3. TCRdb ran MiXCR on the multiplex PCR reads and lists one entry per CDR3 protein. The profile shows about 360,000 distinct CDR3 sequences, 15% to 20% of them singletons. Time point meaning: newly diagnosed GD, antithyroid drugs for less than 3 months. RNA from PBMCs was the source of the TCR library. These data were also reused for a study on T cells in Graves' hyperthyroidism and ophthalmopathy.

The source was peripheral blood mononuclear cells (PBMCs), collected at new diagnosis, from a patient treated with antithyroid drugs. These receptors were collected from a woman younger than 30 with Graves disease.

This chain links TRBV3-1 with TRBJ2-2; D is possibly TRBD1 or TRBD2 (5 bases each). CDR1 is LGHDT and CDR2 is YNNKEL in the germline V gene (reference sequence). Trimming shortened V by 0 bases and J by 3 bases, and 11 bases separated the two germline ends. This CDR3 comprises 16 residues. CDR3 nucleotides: TGTGCCAGCAGCCAAGAAAGACTGGGGGACACCGGGGAGCTGTTTTTT. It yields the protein CASSQERLGDTGELFF.

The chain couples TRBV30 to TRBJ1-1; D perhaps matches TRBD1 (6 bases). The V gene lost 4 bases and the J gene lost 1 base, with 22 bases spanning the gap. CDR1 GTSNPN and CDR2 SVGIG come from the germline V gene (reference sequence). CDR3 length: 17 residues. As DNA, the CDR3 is TGTGCCTGGACCCCACCTCCCAGGGGCGGCGGGAACACTGAAGCTTTCTTT. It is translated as CAWTPPPRGGGNTEAFF.

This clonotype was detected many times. The chain's CDR3 is CASSEEGGRPDTQYF. In DNA form, the CDR3 reads TGTGCCAGCAGTGAAGAGGGGGGCCGCCCAGATACGCAGTATTTT. This chain uses TRBV6-2 or TRBV6-3 with TRBJ2-3; tentatively, D is TRBD1 or TRBD2 (6 bases each). This CDR3 comprises 15 residues. In germline, CDR1 is MNHEY, CDR2 SVGEGT. V dropped 5 bases and J dropped 4 bases, with 16 bases sitting between them.

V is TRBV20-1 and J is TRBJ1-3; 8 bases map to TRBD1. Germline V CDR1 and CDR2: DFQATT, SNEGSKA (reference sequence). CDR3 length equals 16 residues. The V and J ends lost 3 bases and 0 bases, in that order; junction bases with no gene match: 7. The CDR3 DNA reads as TGCAGTGCTAGTGAGACAGGGGCGAGCTCTGGAAACACCATATATTTT. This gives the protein CSASETGASSGNTIYF.

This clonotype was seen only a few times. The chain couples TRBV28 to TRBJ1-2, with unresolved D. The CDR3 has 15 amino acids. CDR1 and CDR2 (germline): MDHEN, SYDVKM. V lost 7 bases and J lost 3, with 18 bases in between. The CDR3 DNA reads TGTGCCAGCACCCTATCCGAGAGGGATTACTATGGCTACACCTTC. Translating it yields CASTLSERDYYGYTF.

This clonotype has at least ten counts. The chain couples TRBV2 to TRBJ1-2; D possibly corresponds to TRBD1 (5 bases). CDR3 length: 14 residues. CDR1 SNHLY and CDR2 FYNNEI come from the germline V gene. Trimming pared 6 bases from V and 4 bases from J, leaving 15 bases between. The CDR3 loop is CASRRQTSGYGYTF. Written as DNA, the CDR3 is TGTGCCAGCAGGAGACAGACGTCTGGCTATGGCTACACCTTC.

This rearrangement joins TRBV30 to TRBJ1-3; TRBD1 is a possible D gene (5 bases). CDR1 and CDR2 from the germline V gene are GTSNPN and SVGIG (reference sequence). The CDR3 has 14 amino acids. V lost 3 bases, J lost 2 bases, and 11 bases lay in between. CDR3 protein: CAWSPGDAGNTIYF. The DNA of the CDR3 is TGTGCCTGGAGCCCCGGGGACGCTGGAAACACCATATATTTT.

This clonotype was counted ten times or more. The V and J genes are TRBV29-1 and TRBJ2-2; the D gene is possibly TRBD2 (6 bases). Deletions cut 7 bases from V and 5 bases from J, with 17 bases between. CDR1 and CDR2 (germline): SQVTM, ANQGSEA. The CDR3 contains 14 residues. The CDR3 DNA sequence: TGCAGCGCCGAAGACACCGGAGGGACCGGGGAGCTGTTTTTT. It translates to CSAEDTGGTGELFF.

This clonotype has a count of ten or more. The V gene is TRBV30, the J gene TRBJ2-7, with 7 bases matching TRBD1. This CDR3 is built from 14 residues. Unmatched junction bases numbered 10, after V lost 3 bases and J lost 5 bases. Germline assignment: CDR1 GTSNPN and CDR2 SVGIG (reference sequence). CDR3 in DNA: TGTGCCTGGAGAGCAGACAGGGCGGAAAACGAGCAGTACTTC. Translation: CAWRADRAENEQYF.

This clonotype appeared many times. The CDR3 DNA follows: TGTGCCAGCAGCCCGGGCGGGGTGGCGGATAGCTCCTACAATGAGCAGTTCTTC. Translated, it gives CASSPGGVADSSYNEQFF. The gene calls are TRBV7-8 and TRBJ2-1, with D perhaps TRBD2 (6 bases). The CDR3 is 18 residues long. In germline, CDR1 is SGHVS, CDR2 FQNEAQ. The V end was cut by 5 bases, the J end by 0 bases, with 20 bases between.

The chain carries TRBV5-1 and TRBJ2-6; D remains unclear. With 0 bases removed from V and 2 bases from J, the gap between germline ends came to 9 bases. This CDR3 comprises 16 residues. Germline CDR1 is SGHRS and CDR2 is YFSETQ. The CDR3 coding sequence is TGCGCCAGCAGCTTGGCAGGTCGAACTGGGGCCAACGTCCTGACTTTC. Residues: CASSLAGRTGANVLTF.

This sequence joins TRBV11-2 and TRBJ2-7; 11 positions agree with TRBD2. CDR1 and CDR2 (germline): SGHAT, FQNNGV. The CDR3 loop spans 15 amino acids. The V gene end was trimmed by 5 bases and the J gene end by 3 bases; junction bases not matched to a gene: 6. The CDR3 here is CASSGSGREFYEQYF. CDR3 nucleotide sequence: TGTGCCAGCAGCGGTAGCGGGAGGGAGTTCTACGAGCAGTACTTC.

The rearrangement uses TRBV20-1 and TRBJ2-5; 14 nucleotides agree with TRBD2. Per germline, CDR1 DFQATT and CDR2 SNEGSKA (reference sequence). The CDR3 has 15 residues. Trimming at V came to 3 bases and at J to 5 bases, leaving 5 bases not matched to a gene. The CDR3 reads CSASPTSGGAETQYF. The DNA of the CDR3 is TGCAGTGCTAGCCCGACTAGCGGGGGGGCCGAGACCCAGTACTTC.

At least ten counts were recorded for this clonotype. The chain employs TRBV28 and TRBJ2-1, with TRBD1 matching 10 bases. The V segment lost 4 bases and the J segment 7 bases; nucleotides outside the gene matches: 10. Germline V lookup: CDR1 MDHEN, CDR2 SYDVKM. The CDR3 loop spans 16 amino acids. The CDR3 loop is CASSSSGQGEVNEQFF. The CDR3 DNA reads TGTGCCAGCAGTTCCTCAGGACAGGGGGAGGTAAATGAGCAGTTCTTC.

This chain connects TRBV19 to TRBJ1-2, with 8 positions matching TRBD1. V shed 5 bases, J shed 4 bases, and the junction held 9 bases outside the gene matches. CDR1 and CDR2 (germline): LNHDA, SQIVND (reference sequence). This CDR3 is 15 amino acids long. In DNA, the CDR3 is TGTGCCAGTAGTCTACCGGGACAGGCTAGCTATGGCTACACCTTC. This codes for CASSLPGQASYGYTF. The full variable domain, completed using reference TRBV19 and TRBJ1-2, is DGGITQSPKYLFRKEGQNVTLSCEQNLNHDAMYWYRQDPGQGLRLIYYSQIVNDFQKGDIAEGYSVSREKKESFPLTVTSAQKNPTAFYLCASSLPGQASYGYTFGSGTRLTVV.

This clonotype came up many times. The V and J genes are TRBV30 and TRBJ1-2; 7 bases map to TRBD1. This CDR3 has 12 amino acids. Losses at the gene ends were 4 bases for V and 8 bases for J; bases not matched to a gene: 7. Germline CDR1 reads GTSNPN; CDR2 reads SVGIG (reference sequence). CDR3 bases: TGTGCCTGGAACAGGGGACTGGGGGGCTACACCTTC. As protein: CAWNRGLGGYTF.

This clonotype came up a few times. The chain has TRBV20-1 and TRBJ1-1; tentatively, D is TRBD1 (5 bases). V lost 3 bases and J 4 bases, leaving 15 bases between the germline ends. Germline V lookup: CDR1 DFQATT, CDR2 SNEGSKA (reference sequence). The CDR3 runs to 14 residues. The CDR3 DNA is TGCAGTGCTAGTAACCCCAGGGATGGCACTGAAGCTTTCTTT. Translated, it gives CSASNPRDGTEAFF.

Here the CDR3 reads CASSEEGGTYEKLFF. CDR3 in DNA: TGTGCCAGCAGTGAAGAGGGGGGCACGTATGAAAAACTGTTTTTT. The V gene is TRBV2, the J gene TRBJ1-4; the D gene is possibly TRBD1 (6 bases). Deletions cut 1 base from V and 6 bases from J, with 12 bases between. This CDR3 is built from 15 residues. CDR1 and CDR2 (germline): SNHLY, FYNNEI.

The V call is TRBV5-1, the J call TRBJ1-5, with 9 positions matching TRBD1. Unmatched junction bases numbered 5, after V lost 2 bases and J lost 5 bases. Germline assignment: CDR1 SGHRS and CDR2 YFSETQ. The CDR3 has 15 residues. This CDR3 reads CASSLGQGRYQPQHF. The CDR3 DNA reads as TGCGCCAGCAGCTTAGGACAGGGGAGGTATCAGCCCCAGCATTTT.

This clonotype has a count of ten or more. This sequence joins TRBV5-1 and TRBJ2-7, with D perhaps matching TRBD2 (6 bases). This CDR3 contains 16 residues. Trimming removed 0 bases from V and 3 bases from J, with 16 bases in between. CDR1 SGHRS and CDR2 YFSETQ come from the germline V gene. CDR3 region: CASSLGWAGRHYEQYF. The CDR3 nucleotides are TGCGCCAGCAGCTTGGGTTGGGCGGGACGGCACTACGAGCAGTACTTC.

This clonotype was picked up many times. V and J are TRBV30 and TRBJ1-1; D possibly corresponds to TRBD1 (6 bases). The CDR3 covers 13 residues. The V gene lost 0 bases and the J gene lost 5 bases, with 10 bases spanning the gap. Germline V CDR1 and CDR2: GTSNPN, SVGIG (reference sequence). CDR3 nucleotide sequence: TGTGCCTGGAGTGTACCAAGGGGGACTGAAGCTTTCTTT. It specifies CAWSVPRGTEAFF. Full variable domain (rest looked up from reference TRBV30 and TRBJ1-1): SQTIHQWPATLVQPVGSPLSLECTVEGTSNPNLYWYRQAAGRGLQLLFYSVGIGQISSEVPQNLSASRPQDRQFILSSKKLLLSDSGFYLCAWSVPRGTEAFFGQGTRLTVV.